The clone carrying this T cell receptor beta chain was detected only once. As processed by the authors: Reference gene primer amplification gave nucleated cell count estimates. Method: immunoSEQ multiplex PCR; TCRdb's copy keeps in-frame clones and lacks some. V, J and clone size are those of that table, while D and trimming were read from the DNA. Altogether 160,000 or so clones are present, around 90% being singletons, with the ten largest covering around 17%. The entry originates in a study of blood T cell repertoires in COVID-19. About the research overall: Spain, Italy and the United States supplied samples that represented acute and convalescent COVID-19. PBMCs, B-cell-depleted T cells, or T cells provided the cDNA or gDNA that made up the material.

Germline V lookup: CDR1 ENHRY, CDR2 SYGVKD. With V trimmed by 9 bases and J by 6 bases, 9 bases remained unmatched. This CDR3 has 14 amino acids. The genes are TRBV10-3 and TRBJ1-5; 9 nucleotides match TRBD1. Input material: peripheral blood. The clonotype comes from a man aged 60 to 75 with active or convalescent COVID-19. CDR3 DNA sequence: TGTGCCATTTCGGGACAGGGTTTGGGTCAGCCCCAGCATTTT. This gives the protein CAISGQGLGQPQHF.